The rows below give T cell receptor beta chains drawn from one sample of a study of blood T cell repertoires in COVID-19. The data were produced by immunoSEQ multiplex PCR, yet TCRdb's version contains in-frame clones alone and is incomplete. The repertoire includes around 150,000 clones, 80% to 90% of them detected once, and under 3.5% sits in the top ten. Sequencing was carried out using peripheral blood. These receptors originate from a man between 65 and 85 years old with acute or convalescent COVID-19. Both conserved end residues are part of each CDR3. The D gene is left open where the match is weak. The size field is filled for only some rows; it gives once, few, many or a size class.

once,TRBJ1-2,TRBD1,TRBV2,TGTGCCAGCGGGGGGGACAGGCCTAACTATGGCTACACCTTC,CASGGDRPNYGYTF
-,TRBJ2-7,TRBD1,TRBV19,TGTGCCCCTAGGGGGCAGGGGGACTACGAGCAGTACTTC,CAPRGQGDYEQYF
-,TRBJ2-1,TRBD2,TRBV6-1,TGTGCCAGCAGTGACCTAGCGGGGCTCTACAATGAGCAGTTCTTC,CASSDLAGLYNEQFF
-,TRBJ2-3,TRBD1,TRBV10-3,TGTGCCACCGGACAGGGGGCAAGTGCAGGAGATACGCAGTATTTT,CATGQGASAGDTQYF
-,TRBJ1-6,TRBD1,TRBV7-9,TGTGCCAGCAGCCCAGCGGGACAGGGTAATTCACCCCTCCACTTT,CASSPAGQGNSPLHF
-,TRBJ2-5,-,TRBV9,TGTGCCAGCAGCGTTAGTTTACAAGAGACCCAGTACTTC,CASSVSLQETQYF
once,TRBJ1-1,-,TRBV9,TGTGCCAGCAGCGTAGCTATGAACACTGAAGCTTTCTTT,CASSVAMNTEAFF
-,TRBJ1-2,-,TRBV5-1,TGCGCCAGCAGCTCGACGACAGCGGGTTATGGCTACACCTTC,CASSSTTAGYGYTF
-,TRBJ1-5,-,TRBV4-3,TGCGCCAGCAGCCAAGACGGGGTCAGCAATCAGCCCCAGCATTTT,CASSQDGVSNQPQHF
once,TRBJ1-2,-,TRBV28,TGTGCCAGCAGTCTAATACAGGGCAACTATGGCTACACCTTC,CASSLIQGNYGYTF
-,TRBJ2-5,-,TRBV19,TGTGCCAGTAGTTCCGACACATCCCAAGAGACCCAGTACTTC,CASSSDTSQETQYF
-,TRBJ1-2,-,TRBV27,TGTGCCAGCAGTTCCCAGGGGCGCTACACCTTC,CASSSQGRYTF
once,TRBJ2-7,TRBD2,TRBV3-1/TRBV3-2,TGTGCCAGCAGCCATGGGACTAGCGGGATGTACGAGCAGTACTTC,CASSHGTSGMYEQYF
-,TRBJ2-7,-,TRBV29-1,TGCAGCGTTGTAAAGAGGCATTACCGAGGAGTCGACGAGCAGTACTTC,CSVVKRHYRGVDEQYF
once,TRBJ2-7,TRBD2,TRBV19,TGTGCCAGTAGTAGGACTAGCGGGAGCTACGAGCAGTACTTC,CASSRTSGSYEQYF
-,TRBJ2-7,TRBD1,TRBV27,TGTGCCAGCAGTTTATGGGCAGGGGGTTCCTACGAGCAGTACTTC,CASSLWAGGSYEQYF
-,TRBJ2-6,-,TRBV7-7,TGTGCTAGCAGCCTCGACAGCTCTGGGGCCAACGTCCTGACTTTC,CASSLDSSGANVLTF
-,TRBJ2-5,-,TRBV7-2,TGTGCCAGCAGCTACAGGGACGTATACCAAGAGACCCAGTACTTC,CASSYRDVYQETQYF
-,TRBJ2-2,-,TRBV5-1,TGCGCCAGCTCGACAGTATCGATGGACACCGGGGAGCTGTTTTTT,CASSTVSMDTGELFF
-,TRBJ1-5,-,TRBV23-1,TGCGCCAGCAGACCACTCCGGAGTAATCAGCCCCAGCATTTT,CASRPLRSNQPQHF
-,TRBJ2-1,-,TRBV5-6,TGTGCCAGCAGCCTGGGACTTAACAATGAGCAGTTCTTC,CASSLGLNNEQFF
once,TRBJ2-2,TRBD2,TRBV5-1,TGCGCCAGCACCGTACTAGCGGGAGGGAACACCGGGGAGCTGTTTTTT,CASTVLAGGNTGELFF
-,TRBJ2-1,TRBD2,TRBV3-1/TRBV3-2,TGTGCCAGCAGCCAGTTTCCACTAGCGGGAGTGATTGAGCAGTTCTTC,CASSQFPLAGVIEQFF
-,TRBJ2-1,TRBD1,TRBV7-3,TGTGCCAGCAGAGGGGGCAGGGACCCTGGGAATGAGCAGTTCTTC,CASRGGRDPGNEQFF